The T cell receptor (beta chain) described here comes from a study of identical twins. Study-level points and caveats: In drawing conclusions, the study used cross-sectional statistical analysis and did not follow the same donors. Researchers reported weaker excess twin sharing in beta out-of-frame sequences.

Comments on this clonotype: Its antigen is currently unknown.

TCRdb reanalysed the 5' RACE reads using MiXCR and keeps one entry per CDR3 protein. Of roughly 470,000 distinct CDR3 sequences in the sample, roughly an eighth were seen once. Looked up from germline, CDR1 is SGHKS and CDR2 is YYEKEE (reference sequence). The CDR3 sequence is 17 residues long. The ends were cut back, 4 bases at V and 7 bases at J, with 27 bases in the middle. This sample also appeared in a second study, on yellow fever vaccine responses in identical twins.

The V gene is TRBV5-5, the J gene TRBJ2-7, with a possible D match to TRBD2 (6 bases). Sequenced input: CD4+ T cells sorted from blood. This clonotype originated in a woman younger than 30 in good health. CDR3: CASSRKGSGSIAEEQYF. In DNA form, the CDR3 reads TGTGCCAGCAGCCGAAAGGGGTCCGGTTCTATAGCGGAAGAGCAGTACTTC.